The 10 T cell receptor beta chains below come from one sample, sequenced in a study of blood T cell repertoires in COVID-19. Some clones are missing from TCRdb's copy, which holds only in-frame ones; the method was immunoSEQ multiplex PCR. The data hold some 170,000 clones, with roughly 83% observed a single time. The material sequenced was peripheral blood. All receptors come from a woman in her 40s with COVID-19, enrolled during active disease.

The chain recombines TRBV7-3 with TRBJ2-2, with D uncertain. V gave up 0 bases and J gave up 0 bases, with 8 bases separating them. This CDR3 contains 16 residues. Looked up from germline, CDR1 is SGHTA and CDR2 is FQGTGA. The CDR3 DNA reads TGTGCCAGCAGCTTAACGCTATTATCGAACACCGGGGAGCTGTTTTTT. This gives the protein CASSLTLLSNTGELFF.

This chain joins TRBV7-2 and TRBJ2-7, with D perhaps TRBD2 (5 bases). Germline V gives CDR1 SGHTA, CDR2 FQGNSA. CDR3 length: 17 amino acids. With 3 bases removed from V and 7 bases from J, the gap between germline ends came to 25 bases. The CDR3 bases are TGTGCCAGCAGCTTTGGATTTCACGGGAAAGGAAAAAAGGAGCAGTACTTC. Translated: CASSFGFHGKGKKEQYF.

The chain employs TRBV27 and TRBJ2-1; 8 bases line up with TRBD2. The V and J ends lost 0 bases and 4 bases, in that order; junction bases with no gene match: 5. This CDR3 contains 16 residues. The germline CDR1 and CDR2 sequences are MNHEY and SMNVEV (reference sequence). CDR3 DNA: TGTGCCAGCAGTTTATCCTCCGGGGGGGGTTACAATGAGCAGTTCTTC. Protein product: CASSLSSGGGYNEQFF.

V gene TRBV9 combines with J gene TRBJ2-2, with D hard to call. The CDR3 covers 16 residues. The germline gives CDR1 SGDLS, CDR2 YYNGEE. The V end was cut by 3 bases, the J end by 5 bases, with 17 bases between. The CDR3 here is CASSEAPYWATGELFF. CDR3 nucleotide sequence: TGTGCCAGCAGCGAGGCCCCCTACTGGGCTACCGGGGAGCTGTTTTTT.

The rearrangement links TRBV5-1 to TRBJ2-7; 10 positions agree with TRBD2. Germline V lookup: CDR1 SGHRS, CDR2 YFSETQ. The ends lost 4 bases at V and 4 bases at J; junction bases unmatched: 8. The CDR3 contains 15 residues. CDR3 loop: CASSPLAGAPYEQYF. In DNA form, the CDR3 reads TGCGCCAGCAGCCCCCTAGCGGGGGCCCCATACGAGCAGTACTTC.

J is TRBJ2-7 and V is TRBV6-5, with TRBD1 matching 8 bases. The CDR3 has 15 residues. V was clipped by 5 bases and J by 5 bases; unmatched bases: 11. Germline V gene sequence: CDR1 MNHEY, CDR2 SVGAGI. The CDR3 DNA reads TGTGCCAGCAGTACCTTTGCAGGGGGCCGGGACGAGCAGTACTTC. Translating gives CASSTFAGGRDEQYF.

The chain is built from TRBV19 and TRBJ2-7; weak D call: TRBD1 (6 bases). V was pared by 7 bases and J by 4 bases, with 23 bases between. The germline gives CDR1 LNHDA, CDR2 SQIVND (reference sequence). The CDR3 sequence is 16 residues long. The CDR3 sequence: CASTAGSGHGFYEQYF. The CDR3 DNA is TGTGCCAGTACTGCCGGCTCGGGACACGGGTTTTACGAGCAGTACTTC.

The rearrangement uses TRBV28 and TRBJ2-7; D is unclear. CDR1 MDHEN and CDR2 SYDVKM come from the germline V gene. CDR3 length: 11 residues. The V end was cut by 5 bases, the J end by 4 bases, with 6 bases between. The CDR3 DNA follows: TGTGCCAGCAGTCTCCGTTACGAGCAGTACTTC. This translates into CASSLRYEQYF.

The chain employs TRBV6-5 and TRBJ2-3; 9 nucleotides line up with TRBD2. The CDR3 sequence is 14 residues long. Trimming at V came to 10 bases and at J to 4 bases, leaving 9 bases not matched to a gene. Germline-derived CDR1 and CDR2 are MNHEY and SVGAGI. The CDR3 spells CATKRGDFADTQYF. The CDR3 coding sequence is TGTGCCACAAAGCGGGGGGATTTCGCAGATACGCAGTATTTT.

As concerns this clone: A junction end diverges from the germline sequence, so it may reflect a read error. The chain is built from TRBV11-3 and TRBJ2-1; TRBD2 matches at 7 bases. The CDR3 is made up of 16 amino acids. Germline V gene data show CDR1 as SGHNT and CDR2 as YENEEA. As DNA, the CDR3 is TGTGCCAGCACCTTAGGGTTTCTAGCGGCCTACAATGAGCAGTTCTTC. It encodes CASTLGFLAAYNEQFF.